This T cell receptor (beta chain) was recovered during a study of T cell responses to AZD1222 COVID-19 vaccine. Findings and limits, study-wide: Donors, mostly white British, included more females; clonal diversity was possibly underestimated. Sampling that yielded the repertoires occurred only after the peak T cell response. Variant regions that are unmutated are reportedly the target of nearly half of spike-specific TCRs.

Here immunoSEQ multiplex PCR was the method, and the copy in TCRdb shows in-frame clones only, minus some. The sample consists of about 110,000 clones, about nine tenths of them appearing once. To note about this clone: Its cognate antigen is unknown.

The material was peripheral blood, obtained 28 days after the second AZD1222 dose. The receptor was derived from an adult who received the AZD1222 COVID-19 vaccine.

The CDR3 region is CASSPLGTGLNTEAFF. CDR3 DNA sequence: TGTGCCAGCTCACCGCTCGGTACAGGTTTGAACACTGAAGCTTTCTTT. The rearrangement uses TRBV18 and TRBJ1-1, with D perhaps matching TRBD1 (5 bases). The CDR3 consists of 16 residues. Per the germline V gene, CDR1 is KGHSH and CDR2 is LQKENI. Trimming shortened V by 3 bases and J by 0 bases, and 14 bases separated the two germline ends.